The 3 T cell receptor beta chains listed next were all sequenced from one sample in a study of Ad26.COV2.S vaccination and SARS-CoV-2 variants. Indicated treatment: around 19 received Ad26.COV2.S at low or high dose, single or two shots; about 5 received placebo; per-sample allocation not given. Specimen acquisition occurred on day 63 following the initial vaccine or placebo injection. Assay used: immunoSEQ multiplex PCR; TCRdb lists only in-frame clones, some missing. Altogether roughly 250,000 clones are present, around 85% being singletons, with the ten largest covering 2.9%. Sequencing was performed on peripheral blood, taken in a trial of Ad26.COV2.S vaccine versus placebo. The receptors here all came from a person between 18 and 60 years old who received the Ad26.COV2.S COVID-19 vaccine or a placebo.

This chain connects TRBV7-9 to TRBJ1-6, with TRBD1 as a possible D gene (6 bases). The CDR3 runs to 17 residues. V was trimmed by 5 bases and J by 0 bases, leaving 14 bases between them. In germline, CDR1 is SEHNR, CDR2 FQNEAQ (reference sequence). The CDR3 DNA is TGTGCCAGCAGCCCCGGGACAACGAGCTCCTATAATTCACCCCTCCACTTT. Translation gives CASSPGTTSSYNSPLHF.

This clone was observed a handful of times. The V gene is TRBV30, the J gene TRBJ1-1; no clear D. V was shortened by 0 bases and J by 11 bases, with 10 bases between the two germline ends. There are 11 residues in the CDR3. Germline loops: CDR1 GTSNPN, CDR2 SVGIG (reference sequence). The DNA for the CDR3 is TGTGCCTGGAGTGTACAAGAGACGGCTTTCTTT. Its protein is CAWSVQETAFF.

The chain uses TRBV7-9 and TRBJ2-7; 8 bases match TRBD2. The CDR3 spans 15 residues. CDR1 and CDR2 from the germline V gene are SEHNR and FQNEAQ (reference sequence). V shed 2 bases, J shed 2 bases, and the junction held 5 bases outside the gene matches. CDR3 in DNA: TGTGCCAGCAGCTTACTCGCGGGGGGTCCCTACGAGCAGTACTTC. It encodes CASSLLAGGPYEQYF.